Listed below are T cell receptor beta chains from one sample, sequenced in a study of T cell changes during pregnancy in multiple sclerosis. Libraries were prepared by immunoSEQ multiplex PCR; TCRdb keeps only in-frame clonotypes and omits some of them. The sample includes 68,000 or so clones, around 90% seen only once; the top ten take over 1.3%. Sequencing was performed on peripheral blood, taken in the second trimester of pregnancy. Every receptor here comes from a female donor in good health, enrolled as a control in a pregnancy study. Both conserved end residues are part of each CDR3. Fields, in order: J gene, CDR3 length, clone size, V gene, D gene, CDR3 protein, CDR3 DNA. The D gene is left open where the match is weak. Expanded clones get a size class; other rows say once, few or many, or leave the size out.

>TRBJ1-5|14|.|TRBV5-4|TRBD1
CASSSTGSDQPQHF
TGTGCCAGCAGCTCGACAGGGAGTGATCAGCCCCAGCATTTT
>TRBJ1-2|19|few|TRBV18|.
CASSPAGGGLALLNYGYTF
TGTGCCAGCTCACCGGCGGGGGGAGGGCTGGCCTTGCTAAACTATGGCTACACCTTC
>TRBJ1-5|16|.|TRBV6-6|.
CASNPTGTNSNQPQHF
TGTGCCAGCAACCCTACAGGGACTAATAGCAATCAGCCCCAGCATTTT
>TRBJ2-5|15|.|TRBV2|.
CASSEQGIPQETQYF
TGTGCCAGCAGTGAACAGGGAATCCCTCAAGAGACCCAGTACTTC
>TRBJ1-6|15|.|TRBV28|TRBD1
CASVHGTALNSPLHF
TGTGCCAGCGTTCACGGGACAGCGCTTAATTCACCCCTCCACTTT
>TRBJ1-1|12|.|TRBV28|.
CASSSGEVEAFF
TGTGCCAGCAGTTCTGGGGAGGTCGAAGCTTTCTTT
>TRBJ2-1|17|.|TRBV7-7|.
CASSTLYGQGLNNEQFF
TGTGCTAGCAGCACCCTCTATGGCCAGGGGCTTAACAATGAGCAGTTCTTC
>TRBJ1-5|14|.|TRBV6-1|.
CASSDLPRAQPQHF
TGTGCCAGCTCCGACTTGCCGAGAGCTCAGCCCCAGCATTTT
>TRBJ1-4|14|once|TRBV10-3|.
CATSDPATNEKLFF
TGTGCCACCAGTGATCCTGCAACTAATGAAAAACTGTTTTTT
>TRBJ2-1|14|.|TRBV6-1|.
CASSEAGGHNEQFF
TGTGCCAGCAGTGAAGCGGGGGGACACAATGAGCAGTTCTTC
>TRBJ2-1|15|once|TRBV19|.
CASSVTFPSYNEQFF
TGTGCCAGTAGTGTGACTTTTCCCTCCTACAATGAGCAGTTCTTC
>TRBJ2-6|14|.|TRBV7-2|.
CASSLAAGANVLTF
TGTGCCAGCAGCTTAGCAGCGGGGGCCAACGTCCTGACTTTC
>TRBJ2-1|14|once|TRBV30|.
CAWSHRPTRNEQFF
TGTGCCTGGAGCCACCGTCCTACTCGGAATGAGCAGTTCTTC
>TRBJ2-1|20|.|TRBV11-3|TRBD2
CASSHISGTSGRLIPNEQFF
TGTGCCAGCAGCCATATTTCCGGGACTAGCGGGAGACTAATACCCAATGAGCAGTTCTTC
>TRBJ2-1|14|.|TRBV19|TRBD2
CASAGLAGADEQFF
TGTGCCAGTGCAGGACTAGCGGGAGCCGATGAGCAGTTCTTC
>TRBJ2-7|15|.|TRBV4-2|.
CASSPDRDNLYEQYF
TGTGCCAGCAGCCCGGACCGGGACAATCTCTACGAGCAGTACTTC
>TRBJ1-5|14|.|TRBV28|TRBD1
CASSSDRVNQPQHF
TGTGCCAGCAGTTCGGACAGGGTCAATCAGCCCCAGCATTTT
>TRBJ2-3|15|once|TRBV7-2|.
CASSLEGGLINTQYF
TGTGCCAGCAGCTTGGAGGGGGGGCTGATAAATACGCAGTATTTT
>TRBJ1-3|13|.|TRBV19|.
CASQQGSGNTIYF
TGTGCCAGCCAACAGGGCTCTGGAAACACCATATATTTT
>TRBJ1-6|16|.|TRBV5-4|TRBD1
CASSSWTGGQNSPLHF
TGTGCCAGCAGCTCCTGGACAGGGGGGCAAAATTCACCCCTCCACTTT
>TRBJ2-5|16|.|TRBV4-3|TRBD2
CASSQALAGGQETQYF
TGCGCCAGCAGCCAAGCTCTAGCGGGAGGTCAAGAGACCCAGTACTTC
>TRBJ1-2|12|.|TRBV28|.
CASSLQGIGYTF
TGTGCCAGCAGTTTACAGGGGATTGGCTACACCTTC
>TRBJ2-1|15|.|TRBV28|.
CASRPGAGYHNEQFF
TGTGCCAGCAGACCGGGTGCCGGGTACCACAATGAGCAGTTCTTC
>TRBJ2-7|12|.|TRBV10-1|.
CASSEGQGRQYF
TGCGCCAGCAGTGAGGGCCAGGGGAGGCAGTACTTC
>TRBJ1-5|14|.|TRBV2|.
CASSERTHNQPQHF
TGTGCCAGCAGTGAGAGGACTCACAATCAGCCCCAGCATTTT
>TRBJ2-7|13|.|TRBV5-1|.
CASSLNIPYEQYF
TGCGCCAGCAGCTTGAACATTCCCTACGAGCAGTACTTC
>TRBJ1-5|14|.|TRBV19|.
CASGLQESNQPQHF
TGTGCCAGTGGTTTACAGGAGAGCAATCAGCCCCAGCATTTT
>TRBJ2-7|15|.|TRBV15|TRBD1
CATSGGDRNPYEQYF
TGTGCCACCAGCGGAGGGGACAGGAACCCCTACGAGCAGTACTTC
>TRBJ1-3|13|.|TRBV7-3|TRBD1
CASSSGTGDTIYF
TGTGCCAGCAGCTCCGGGACAGGAGACACCATATATTTT
>TRBJ2-7|12|.|TRBV5-4|.
CASSSKSYEQYF
TGTGCCAGCAGCTCCAAATCCTACGAGCAGTACTTC
>TRBJ1-2|13|.|TRBV5-1|TRBD1
CASSLRGGDGYTF
TGCGCCAGCAGCTTGAGAGGGGGCGATGGCTACACCTTC
>TRBJ2-1|16|once|TRBV7-2|TRBD1
CASSPEVGTGFIEQFF
TGTGCCAGCAGCCCGGAAGTCGGGACAGGGTTTATTGAGCAGTTCTTC
>TRBJ1-6|14|once|TRBV4-1|.
CASSQGGFNSPLHF
TGCGCCAGCAGCCAAGGAGGGTTTAATTCACCCCTCCACTTT
>TRBJ1-2|13|.|TRBV7-3|.
CASSSQGGDGYTF
TGTGCCAGCAGCTCACAGGGAGGGGATGGCTACACCTTC
>TRBJ1-2|15|.|TRBV30|TRBD1
CAWSALGQGPYGYTF
TGTGCCTGGAGTGCCCTCGGACAGGGACCCTATGGCTACACCTTC
>TRBJ1-1|14|.|TRBV28|TRBD1
CASSSPGQGPEAFF
TGTGCCAGCAGTTCGCCGGGACAGGGACCTGAAGCTTTCTTT
>TRBJ1-3|12|few|TRBV5-5|TRBD1
CASSIPGQDIYF
TGTGCCAGCAGCATACCGGGACAGGACATATATTTT
>TRBJ2-5|14|.|TRBV5-1|.
CASSLTGAKETQYF
TGCGCCAGCAGCTTGACAGGAGCCAAAGAGACCCAGTACTTC
>TRBJ2-1|15|.|TRBV29-1|.
CSVGGVGRGYNEQFF
TGCAGCGTTGGGGGGGTGGGCCGGGGGTATAATGAGCAGTTCTTC
>TRBJ2-3|18|.|TRBV28|TRBD2
CASSSLIAGEGGVDTQYF
TGTGCCAGCAGTTCTCTCATAGCGGGAGAAGGGGGTGTAGATACGCAGTATTTT
>TRBJ1-6|15|.|TRBV30|.
CAWSTGGSYNSPLHF
TGTGCCTGGAGTACCGGGGGCTCCTATAATTCACCCCTCCACTTT
>TRBJ2-1|17|.|TRBV19|TRBD2
CASSGTSGGAAYNEQFF
TGTGCCAGTAGCGGGACTAGCGGGGGGGCCGCATACAATGAGCAGTTCTTC
>TRBJ2-3|15|.|TRBV5-1|TRBD1
CASMYRTGSTDTQYF
TGCGCCAGCATGTACCGGACAGGGAGCACAGATACGCAGTATTTT
>TRBJ2-5|13|.|TRBV6-1|TRBD2
CASSSGGAKTQYF
TGTGCCAGCAGTTCGGGGGGGGCAAAGACCCAGTACTTC